These 6 T cell receptor beta chains came from one sample sequenced in a study of persistence of HIV-infected CD4 T cells. These TCRs' antigens remain unknown. This was the immunoSEQ version 4 assay in survey mode. Repertoires were generated with immunoSEQ multiplex PCR, while TCRdb's copy carries only in-frame clones and drops some. The repertoire holds 25,000 to 30,000 clones, with almost 85% as singletons. Cells were stimulated with CMV-infected fibroblast lysates at roughly 10 ug/mL. CD40L-negative CD69-negative CD45RO-high memory CD4+ T cells were sorted as populations depleted of antigen-responding cells. Specimen: CD4+ T cells sorted from PBMCs after roughly 18-hour stimulation, collected from a patient who received antiretroviral therapy. All receptors derive from an adult man with HIV who was CMV-seropositive.

The chain has TRBV5-1 and TRBJ1-1; 11 bases match TRBD1. The V gene's germline CDR1 is SGHRS and CDR2 YFSETQ. V lost 3 bases and J lost 6; bases outside the gene matches: 7. This CDR3 contains 15 residues. The CDR3 here is CASSSRTGGFAEAFF. The CDR3 DNA is TGCGCCAGCAGCTCCCGGACAGGGGGCTTCGCTGAAGCTTTCTTT.

The genes are TRBV7-9 and TRBJ2-7; D is unresolved. Per germline, CDR1 SEHNR and CDR2 FQNEAQ (reference sequence). This CDR3 has 14 amino acids. The germline V and J ends were trimmed by 5 bases and 3 bases, with 14 bases remaining between them. The CDR3 DNA is TGTGCCAGCAGCCCACTTCGGTCAGGCTACGAGCAGTACTTC. Residues: CASSPLRSGYEQYF.

This rearrangement joins TRBV18 to TRBJ1-1; the D gene is possibly TRBD1 (6 bases). Germline assignment: CDR1 KGHSH and CDR2 LQKENI. The CDR3 spans 15 residues. Trimming removed 2 bases from V and 3 bases from J, with 13 bases in between. The CDR3 loop reads CASSPKWGPDTEAFF. CDR3 coding DNA: TGTGCCAGCTCACCAAAGTGGGGGCCTGACACTGAAGCTTTCTTT. The full variable domain, with the rest looked up from reference TRBV18 and TRBJ1-1, is NAGVMQNPRHLVRRRGQEARLRCSPMKGHSHVYWYRQLPEEGLKFMVYLQKENIIDESGMPKERFSAEFPKEGPSILRIQQVVRGDSAAYFCASSPKWGPDTEAFFGQGTRLTVV.

V is TRBV15 and J is TRBJ2-1; unclear D gene. CDR3 length: 12 amino acids. The germline V gene has CDR1 LNHNV and CDR2 YYDKDF (reference sequence). V lost 4 bases and J 10 bases, leaving 11 bases between the germline ends. The CDR3 bases are TGTGCCACCAGCAAAAGAGAAGGGGAGCAGTTCTTC. Translating it yields CATSKREGEQFF.

The V call is TRBV5-5, the J call TRBJ2-3, with D perhaps matching TRBD1 (6 bases). Germline loops: CDR1 SGHKS, CDR2 YYEKEE (reference sequence). The CDR3 spans 14 residues. V lost 0 bases and J 1 base, leaving 6 bases between the germline ends. This CDR3 is CASSLEGGTDTQYF. For the CDR3, the DNA is TGTGCCAGCAGCTTGGAGGGGGGCACAGATACGCAGTATTTT.

V and J are TRBV5-4 and TRBJ2-1; 7 positions agree with TRBD2. Germline loops: CDR1 SGHNT, CDR2 YYREEE (reference sequence). With 0 bases clipped from V and 6 bases from J, the junction kept 0 bases outside the gene matches. This CDR3 is built from 13 residues. CDR3 loop: CASSLAGGNEQFF. The CDR3 DNA sequence: TGTGCCAGCAGCTTGGCGGGGGGCAATGAGCAGTTCTTC.